Reported below is one T cell receptor beta chain. Original processing methods: Amplification from reference gene primers served as the basis for estimated nucleated cell counts. Using immunoSEQ multiplex PCR, the repertoire was profiled, and TCRdb retains in-frame clones only, with some absent. From that table come the V and J calls and clone size; the DNA was used to work out D and trimming. The sample has some 170,000 clones, around 80% seen once. This entry is derived from a study of blood T cell repertoires in COVID-19. Across the study: Material from acute and convalescent COVID-19 was sourced from the United States, Italy and Spain.

V was trimmed by 5 bases and J by 5 bases, leaving 13 bases between them. CDR1 SGHTA and CDR2 FQGNSA come from the germline V gene. This CDR3 has 13 amino acids. Sequencing was done on a sample of peripheral blood. The J gene is TRBJ2-7, the V gene TRBV7-2, with D perhaps TRBD1 (6 bases). This clonotype was sampled from a woman in her sixties or seventies with acute or convalescent COVID-19. The CDR3 DNA sequence: TGTGCCAGCAGCGAGTACAGGGTGGACGAGCAGTACTTC. It translates to CASSEYRVDEQYF. Looking up the rest from reference TRBV7-2 and TRBJ2-7 gives the full variable domain: GAGVSQSPSNKVTEKGKDVELRCDPISGHTALYWYRQSLGQGLEFLIYFQGNSAPDKSGLPSDRFSAERTGGSVSTLTIQRTQQEDSAVYLCASSEYRVDEQYFGPGTRLTVT.